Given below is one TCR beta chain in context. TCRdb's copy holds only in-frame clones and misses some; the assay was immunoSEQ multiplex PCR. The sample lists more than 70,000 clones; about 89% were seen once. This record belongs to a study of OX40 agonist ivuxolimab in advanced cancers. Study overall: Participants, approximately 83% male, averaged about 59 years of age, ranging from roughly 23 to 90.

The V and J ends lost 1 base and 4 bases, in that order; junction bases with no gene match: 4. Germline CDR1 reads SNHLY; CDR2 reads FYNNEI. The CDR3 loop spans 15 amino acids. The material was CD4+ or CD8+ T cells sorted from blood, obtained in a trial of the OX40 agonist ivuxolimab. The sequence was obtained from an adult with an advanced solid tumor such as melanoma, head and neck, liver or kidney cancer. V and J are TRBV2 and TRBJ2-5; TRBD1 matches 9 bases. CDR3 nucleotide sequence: TGTGCCAGCAGTGAAGAGGAGGACAGGGGAGAGACCCAGTACTTC. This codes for CASSEEEDRGETQYF.